This T cell receptor (beta chain) was recorded in a study of T cells in Graves' hyperthyroidism and ophthalmopathy. This clonotype appeared many times. Its cognate antigen is unknown. Diagnosis of hyperthyroidism was new in patients aged 18 to 65, and its duration was under 2 months. Each diagnosis was grounded in clinical symptoms, serum thyroxine and TRAb, thyroid ultrasound, and orbital computed tomography. Regarding the study as a whole: Blood also contained most expanded thyroid clonotypes above 0.001. Using 13 V-J features, a model discriminated ophthalmopathy from stable hyperthyroidism.

Researchers amplified the TCR beta CDR3 regions from RNA transcripts. When the TCR CDR3 underwent first-round RT-PCR, the HTBI primer set was used. TCRdb reprocessed the multiplex PCR reads with MiXCR, giving one entry per CDR3 protein. Of roughly 330,000 distinct CDR3 sequences in the sample, about 15% were seen once. This CDR3 has 18 amino acids. The germline CDR1 and CDR2 sequences are MNHNS and SASEGT. V lost 3 bases and J lost 2; bases outside the gene matches: 14. The sequence derives from a man aged 30 to 39 with Graves' hyperthyroidism. The V and J genes are TRBV6-1 and TRBJ2-3; TRBD2 agrees at 7 bases. The sample was blood. CDR3 amino acids: CASSEPLRSGGYTDTQYF. The CDR3 region has the DNA TGTGCCAGCAGTGAGCCCCTCCGTTCGGGAGGCTACACAGATACGCAGTATTTT.